The rows below give T cell receptor beta chains drawn from one sample of a study of T-cell reconstitution after alpha-beta-depleted transplantation in children. TCRdb ran MiXCR on the PCR reads and lists one entry per CDR3 protein. Of hundreds of thousands of distinct CDR3 sequences listed, over 7% are singletons. The sample in question was peripheral blood, obtained 360 days after TCRalphabeta/CD19-depleted stem cell transplant. These receptor sequences come from a female patient aged 2-9 years who had a stem cell transplant for Fanconi anemia, so the T cells may come from the graft donor. Both conserved end residues are part of each CDR3. The D gene is left open where the match is weak. The listing skips clone size in some rows; elsewhere it reads once, few, many or a size class.

. | . | TRBJ1-2 | TRBV2 | CASESSNYGYTF | TGTGCCAGCGAGAGCTCTAACTATGGCTACACCTTC
. | . | TRBJ1-2 | TRBV11-1 | CASSLNGGRGYTF | TGTGCCAGCAGCTTAAACGGGGGTCGAGGCTACACCTTC
. | few | TRBJ1-4 | TRBV20-1 | CSVEGSNEKLFF | TGCAGTGTGGAGGGTTCTAATGAAAAACTGTTTTTT
. | few | TRBJ2-7 | TRBV18 | CASSHERGYEQYF | TGTGCCAGCTCACATGAACGGGGCTACGAGCAGTACTTC
. | . | TRBJ2-2 | TRBV7-2 | CASSLFRLGHTGELFF | TGTGCCAGCAGCTTATTCCGACTAGGTCATACCGGGGAGCTGTTTTTT
. | many | TRBJ2-1 | TRBV6-2/TRBV6-3 | CASSQLVSGNEQFF | TGTGCCAGCAGCCAACTCGTAAGTGGGAATGAGCAGTTCTTC
TRBD1 | many | TRBJ1-4 | TRBV12-3/TRBV12-4 | CASRTGTTTNEKLFF | TGTGCCAGCCGGACAGGAACCACAACTAATGAAAAACTGTTTTTT
. | many | TRBJ1-2 | TRBV20-1 | CSVTGNYGYTF | TGCAGTGTGACAGGCAACTATGGCTACACCTTC
TRBD1 | . | TRBJ1-2 | TRBV6-1 | CASSPVDRGSTDYGYTF | TGTGCCAGCAGCCCCGTGGACAGGGGCTCAACGGACTATGGCTACACCTTC
. | . | TRBJ1-1 | TRBV9 | CASSVGWDTEAFF | TGTGCCAGCAGCGTAGGTTGGGACACTGAAGCTTTCTTT
. | . | TRBJ2-1 | TRBV7-9 | CASSPTWAYNEQFF | TGTGCCAGCAGCCCTACGTGGGCCTACAATGAGCAGTTCTTC
TRBD1 | many | TRBJ1-4 | TRBV4-3 | CASSQDNRGGEKLFF | TGCGCCAGCAGCCAAGATAACAGGGGTGGCGAAAAACTGTTTTTT
TRBD2 | once | TRBJ2-3 | TRBV4-3 | CASSQGLAGDSTDTQYF | TGCGCCAGCAGCCAAGGACTAGCGGGGGATAGCACAGATACGCAGTATTTT
. | . | TRBJ1-3 | TRBV5-1 | CASSATGTGNTIYF | TGCGCCAGCAGCGCAACAGGGACTGGAAACACCATATATTTT
TRBD1 | many | TRBJ2-3 | TRBV7-2 | CASSFIPPGGGTDTQYF | TGTGCCAGCAGCTTCATCCCACCAGGGGGCGGCACAGATACGCAGTATTTT
. | few | TRBJ2-1 | TRBV20-1 | CSAREYRGLGSYNEQFF | TGCAGTGCTAGAGAGTACCGCGGACTCGGCTCCTACAATGAGCAGTTCTTC
TRBD2 | . | TRBJ2-2 | TRBV5-1 | CASSLAPSGVTGELFF | TGCGCCAGCAGCTTGGCGCCTAGCGGGGTCACCGGGGAGCTGTTTTTT
. | . | TRBJ2-1 | TRBV11-2 | CASSPRVSSYNEQFF | TGTGCCAGCAGCCCACGGGTGAGCTCCTACAATGAGCAGTTCTTC
TRBD2 | many | TRBJ2-7 | TRBV6-5 | CASSSTEREDSYEQYF | TGTGCCAGCAGTTCTACAGAGCGGGAGGACTCCTACGAGCAGTACTTC
TRBD2 | . | TRBJ2-1 | TRBV10-3 | CAISESRAGAALNEQFF | TGTGCCATCAGTGAGTCGAGAGCGGGAGCTGCCCTAAATGAGCAGTTCTTC
. | . | TRBJ2-5 | TRBV20-1 | CSAQRSGLKETQYF | TGCAGTGCACAAAGATCTGGCCTCAAAGAGACCCAGTACTTC
. | few | TRBJ2-2 | TRBV27 | CASKGVAYTGELFF | TGTGCCAGCAAGGGGGTGGCTTACACCGGGGAGCTGTTTTTT
TRBD1 | many | TRBJ1-2 | TRBV7-3 | CASSEPGQRTYGYTF | TGTGCCAGCAGCGAACCGGGACAGAGAACCTATGGCTACACCTTC
. | . | TRBJ1-6 | TRBV2 | CASSKQGGEFSPLHF | TGTGCCAGCAGCAAGCAGGGAGGCGAATTTTCACCCCTCCACTTT
TRBD1 | few | TRBJ1-2 | TRBV7-8 | CASSLVLTGLYGYTF | TGTGCCAGCAGCTTAGTCCTGACAGGGCTCTATGGCTACACCTTC
TRBD2 | medium-sized | TRBJ2-1 | TRBV24-1 | CATRLAGGNEQFF | TGTGCCACCCGGCTAGCGGGGGGGAATGAGCAGTTCTTC
TRBD2 | . | TRBJ2-3 | TRBV5-1 | CASSSGLAGGDTSTDTQYF | TGCGCCAGCAGCTCGGGACTAGCGGGGGGGGATACCAGCACAGATACGCAGTATTTT
TRBD2 | many | TRBJ2-1 | TRBV20-1 | CSARGLAGGRLEQFF | TGCAGTGCTAGAGGGTTAGCGGGAGGCCGGCTTGAGCAGTTCTTC
. | few | TRBJ2-5 | TRBV7-9 | CASSLAFRTYETQYF | TGTGCCAGCAGCTTAGCCTTTAGGACGTACGAGACCCAGTACTTC